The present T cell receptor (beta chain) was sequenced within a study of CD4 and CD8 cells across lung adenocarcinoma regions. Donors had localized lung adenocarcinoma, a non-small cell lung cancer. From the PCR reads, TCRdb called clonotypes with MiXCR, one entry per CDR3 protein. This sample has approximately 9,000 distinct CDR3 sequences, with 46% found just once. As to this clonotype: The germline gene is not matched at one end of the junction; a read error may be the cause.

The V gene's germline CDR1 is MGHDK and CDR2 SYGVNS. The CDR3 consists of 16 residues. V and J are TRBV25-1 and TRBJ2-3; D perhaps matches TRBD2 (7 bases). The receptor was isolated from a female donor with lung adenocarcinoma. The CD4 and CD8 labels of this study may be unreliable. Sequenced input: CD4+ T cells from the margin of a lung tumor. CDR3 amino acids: CASSDRGRGAKNTQYF. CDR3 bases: TGTGCCAGCAGTGATAGGGGCCGGGGGGCGAAAAACACGCAGTATTTC.